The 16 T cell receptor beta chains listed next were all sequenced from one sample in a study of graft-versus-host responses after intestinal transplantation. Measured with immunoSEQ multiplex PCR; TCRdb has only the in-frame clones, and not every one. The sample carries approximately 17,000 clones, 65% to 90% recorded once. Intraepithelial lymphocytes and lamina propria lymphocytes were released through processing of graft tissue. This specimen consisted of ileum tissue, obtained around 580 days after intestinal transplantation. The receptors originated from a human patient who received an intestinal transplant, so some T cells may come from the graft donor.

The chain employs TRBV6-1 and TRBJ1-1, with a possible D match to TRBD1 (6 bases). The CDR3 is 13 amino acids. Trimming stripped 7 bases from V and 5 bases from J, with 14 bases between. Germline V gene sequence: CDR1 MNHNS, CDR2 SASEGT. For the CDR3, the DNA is TGTGCCAGCACCCTTCTAGGGGGGACTGAAGCTTTCTTT. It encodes CASTLLGGTEAFF.

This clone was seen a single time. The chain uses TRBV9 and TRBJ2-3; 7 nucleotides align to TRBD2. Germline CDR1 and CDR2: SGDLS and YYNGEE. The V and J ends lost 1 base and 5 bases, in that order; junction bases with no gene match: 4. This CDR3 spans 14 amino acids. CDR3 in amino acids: CASSVIGEGDTQYF. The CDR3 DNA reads TGTGCCAGCAGCGTAATAGGGGAGGGAGATACGCAGTATTTT.

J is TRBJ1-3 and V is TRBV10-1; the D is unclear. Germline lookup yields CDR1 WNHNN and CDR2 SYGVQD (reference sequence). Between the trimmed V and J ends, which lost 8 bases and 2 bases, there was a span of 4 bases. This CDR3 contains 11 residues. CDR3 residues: CASGTGNTIYF. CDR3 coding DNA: TGCGCCAGCGGGACTGGAAACACCATATATTTT.

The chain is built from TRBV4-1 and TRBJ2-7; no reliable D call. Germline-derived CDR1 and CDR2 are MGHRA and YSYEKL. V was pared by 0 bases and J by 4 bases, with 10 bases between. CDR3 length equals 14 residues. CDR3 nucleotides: TGCGCCAGCAGCCAAGATTTCGGTCGGTACGAGCAGTACTTC. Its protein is CASSQDFGRYEQYF.

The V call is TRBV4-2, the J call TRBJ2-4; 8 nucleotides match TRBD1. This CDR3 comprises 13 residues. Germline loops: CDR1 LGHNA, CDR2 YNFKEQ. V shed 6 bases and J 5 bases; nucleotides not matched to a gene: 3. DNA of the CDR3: TGTGCCAGCAGGGGGGGACAGGAAAACATTCAGTACTTC. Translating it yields CASRGGQENIQYF.

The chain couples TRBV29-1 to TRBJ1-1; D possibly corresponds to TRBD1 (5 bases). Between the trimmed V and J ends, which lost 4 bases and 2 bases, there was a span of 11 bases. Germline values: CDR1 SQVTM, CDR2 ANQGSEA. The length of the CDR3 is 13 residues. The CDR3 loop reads CSVGGNANTEAFF. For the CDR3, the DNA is TGCAGCGTTGGGGGGAACGCCAACACTGAAGCTTTCTTT.

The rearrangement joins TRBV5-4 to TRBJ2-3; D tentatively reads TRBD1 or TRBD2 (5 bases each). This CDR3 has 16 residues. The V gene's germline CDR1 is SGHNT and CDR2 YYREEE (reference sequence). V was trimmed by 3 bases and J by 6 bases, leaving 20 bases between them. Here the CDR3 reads CASSCWGRGRGDTQYF. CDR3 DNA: TGTGCCAGCAGCTGCTGGGGCCGGGGCCGAGGGGATACGCAGTATTTT.

The CDR3 coding sequence is TGTGCCACCAGCAGAGGGGGACAGGCCCAAGAGACCCAGTACTTC. Translating it yields CATSRGGQAQETQYF. The rearrangement links TRBV15 to TRBJ2-5; TRBD1 aligns across 8 bases. The germline V gene has CDR1 LNHNV and CDR2 YYDKDF (reference sequence). J lost 1 base, V lost 1 base, and 2 bases had no gene match. This CDR3 has 15 residues. Together with reference TRBV15 and TRBJ2-5, the CDR3 gives the full variable domain: DAMVIQNPRYQVTQFGKPVTLSCSQTLNHNVMYWYQQKSSQAPKLLFHYYDKDFNNEADTPDNFQSRRPNTSFCFLDIRSPGLGDTAMYLCATSRGGQAQETQYFGPGTRLLVL.

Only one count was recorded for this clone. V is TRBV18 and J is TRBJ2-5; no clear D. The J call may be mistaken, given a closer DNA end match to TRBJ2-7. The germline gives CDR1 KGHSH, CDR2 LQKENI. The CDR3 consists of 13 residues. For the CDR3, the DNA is TGTGCCAGCTCACCACTCAATACCTACGAGCAGTACTTC. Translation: CASSPLNTYEQYF.

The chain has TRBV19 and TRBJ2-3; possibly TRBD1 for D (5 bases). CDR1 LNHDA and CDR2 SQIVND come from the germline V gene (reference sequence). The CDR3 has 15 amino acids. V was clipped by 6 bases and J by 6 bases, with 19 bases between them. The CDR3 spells CASRPFSTPGDTQYF. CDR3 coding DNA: TGTGCCAGTAGGCCGTTTTCGACTCCAGGGGATACGCAGTATTTT.

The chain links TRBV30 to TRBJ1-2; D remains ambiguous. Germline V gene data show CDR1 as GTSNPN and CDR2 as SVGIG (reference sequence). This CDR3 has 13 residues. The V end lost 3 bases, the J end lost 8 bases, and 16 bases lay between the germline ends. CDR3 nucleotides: TGTGCCTGGAGCTGGGAACCACTAAACGGCTACACCTTC. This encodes CAWSWEPLNGYTF.

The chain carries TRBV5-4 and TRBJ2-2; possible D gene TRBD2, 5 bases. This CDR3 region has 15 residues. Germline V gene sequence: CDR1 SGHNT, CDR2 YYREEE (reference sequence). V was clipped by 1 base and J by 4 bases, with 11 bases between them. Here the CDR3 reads CASSLSSTITGELFF. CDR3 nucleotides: TGTGCCAGCAGCTTGTCTAGCACTATCACCGGGGAGCTGTTTTTT.

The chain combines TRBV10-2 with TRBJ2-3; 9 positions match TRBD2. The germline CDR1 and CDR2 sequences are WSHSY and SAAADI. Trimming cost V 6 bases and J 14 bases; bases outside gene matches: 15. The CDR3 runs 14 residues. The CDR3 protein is CASSLVHIAGVMYF. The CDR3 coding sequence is TGCGCCAGCAGCTTAGTCCATATAGCGGGGGTGATGTATTTT.

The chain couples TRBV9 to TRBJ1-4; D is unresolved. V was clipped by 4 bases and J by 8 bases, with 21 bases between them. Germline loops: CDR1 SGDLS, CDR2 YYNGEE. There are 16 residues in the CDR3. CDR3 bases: TGTGCCAGCAGCCCCCCCTTTGAGTGGGCCAAGGAAAAACTGTTTTTT. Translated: CASSPPFEWAKEKLFF. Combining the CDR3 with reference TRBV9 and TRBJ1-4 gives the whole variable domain DSGVTQTPKHLITATGQRVTLRCSPRSGDLSVYWYQQSLDQGLQFLIQYYNGEERAKGNILERFSAQQFPDLHSELNLSSLELGDSALYFCASSPPFEWAKEKLFFGSGTQLSVL.

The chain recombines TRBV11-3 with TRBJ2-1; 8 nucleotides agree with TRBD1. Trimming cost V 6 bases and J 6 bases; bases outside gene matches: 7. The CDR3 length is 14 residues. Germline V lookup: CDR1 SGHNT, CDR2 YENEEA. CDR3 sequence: CASSTRTGSNEQFF. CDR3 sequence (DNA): TGTGCCAGCAGTACTCGGACAGGGAGCAATGAGCAGTTCTTC.

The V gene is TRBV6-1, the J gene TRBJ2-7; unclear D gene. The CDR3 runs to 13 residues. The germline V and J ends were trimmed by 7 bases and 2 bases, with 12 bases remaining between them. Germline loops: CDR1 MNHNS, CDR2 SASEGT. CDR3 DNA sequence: TGTGCCAGCACCGAGACACCTACCTACGAGCAGTACTTC. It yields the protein CASTETPTYEQYF.